The entry below gives a single TCR beta chain sequence along with its context. What antigen it recognizes has not been identified. These data originate in a study of cytomegalovirus exposure and HLA in healthy donors (dated by TCRdb to about 2017). Study-level background: An earlier analysis of some 620 of the donors reported 250 to 350 Gb of sequence data and 95 million to 140 million unique TCR beta sequences obtained from 180 million or so T cells. A later genetic analysis used genome-wide SNP genotypes for about three fifths of the 666 donors, treating that subset as a discovery cohort. In an earlier analysis of roughly 600 of the donors, high-throughput TCR beta sequencing was used to judge whether each TCR beta V gene segment behaved as functional or pseudogenic. To study patterns of TCR occurrence, a later analysis re-analyzed previously published TCR beta repertoires from just over 650 donors and added high-resolution HLA genotyping. The study profiled the T cell repertoires of under 700 subjects by immunosequencing and related them to cytomegalovirus serostatus. Among about 390 genotyped donors of the cohort, an average of around 240,000 unique TCR beta nucleotide sequences were sequenced per donor, around 20% of them non-productive. Typing coverage varied by locus: about 620-630 donors for A, B, C, DRB1 and DQB1; approximately 520 for DQA1; approximately 570 for DPA1; 450 to 480 for DPB1. Rather than using new phenotypic data, the later analysis identified candidate immune exposures from TCR beta sequences and from how often those sequences occurred across donors. The study combined high-throughput TCR immunosequencing, statistical association of individual TCRs with disease status, and machine learning to predict cytomegalovirus infection status. Four to six DR-DQ haplotypes were handled as single units for association and clustering, since linkage in the cohort was strong. In addition to the first cohort of 666 subjects, a separate validation cohort of some 120 different subjects was used. Donor age, sex, ethnicity and CMV serostatus were collected together with the repertoire data. The genetic ancestry cluster associated with self-reported Caucasian donors included approximately 85% of the approximately 430 genotyped donors. All discovery cohort repertoires had been generated using a single sequencing platform. Class I and class II HLA loci were covered by the typing at four-digit resolution. An early release covering roughly 640 HLA-typed donors comprised approximately 290 gigabases of sequencing data and roughly 86 million unique TCR sequences. The study was designed to test whether signatures of past pathogen exposure could be identified by cataloging public T cell receptors. The study at large found these results: An earlier analysis of roughly 570 of the donors showed that most TCR beta V segments appeared in productive rearrangements either about 90% or about 30% of the time, which broadly matched IMGT annotations. A few of the identified cytomegalovirus-associated TCR beta chains were confirmed in vitro to be specific for cytomegalovirus antigens. Because the 87-base-pair reads could not distinguish some IMGT-functional V segments, including TRBV6-2 and TRBV6-3, those segments were excluded. When HLA alleles, especially DR and DQ, strongly co-occurred, attributing TCR associations to individual alleles was difficult. V-gene and J-gene trimming of TCR beta chains was associated with a missense DCLRE1C variant in a later genetic analysis, and the association was replicated in an independent cohort. Linkage disequilibrium might explain the correlated functional status among segregating V segments, but an unknown experimental factor could not be ruled out. A later analysis associated about 18,000 TCR beta sequences with specific HLA alleles at a false discovery rate of 0.05. Several of the top co-occurrence clusters appeared to be linked to parvovirus B19, influenza, CMV and Epstein-Barr virus, according to a later analysis. It was suggested by the authors that the approach could potentially be generalized to other disease states and immunological phenotypes. Compared with equally common non-associated chains, HLA-associated TCR beta chains in a later analysis were more clonally expanded and had lower generation probabilities. In both the original and validation cohorts, the classifier was reported to diagnose cytomegalovirus status with high specificity and sensitivity. A cluster of highly shared sequence variants was judged likely to be a technical artifact of the sequencing pipeline. In a later genetic analysis, fewer N-insertions in productive TCRs were reported among donors in an Asian-associated ancestry cluster than the approximately 630-donor mean. Most TCR sequences were seen in very few donors, while some public TCRs were found in many individuals. Sequencing depth was assumed to be roughly uniform across donors in the presence/absence analyses, though that assumption may not hold. Immune exposure information for the cohort was limited to CMV serostatus. A further reported finding was that TCR beta sequences accurately predicted the HLA-A and HLA-B alleles for most subjects in the first cohort. The cohort was sequenced for TCR beta chains only, and without alpha or paired-chain data the features that could be detected were limited. Because some donors lacked HLA typing at each locus, the association tests relied only on the typed subset. In the study, some 160 TCR beta chains were listed as associated with cytomegalovirus. According to a later analysis, TCR association rates differed among HLA loci, with DRB1 alleles showing the most associated TCRs and HLA-C alleles showing the fewest. Because counts were too low, 15 to 20 rarely observed V segments, including chromosome 9 orphons, were excluded from the earlier analysis of around 590 of the donors. A later analysis found that most CMV-associated TCR beta chains appeared HLA-restricted, with HLA associations seemingly driven largely by CMV exposure.

For CDR1 and CDR2, the germline V gene lists SGHTA and FQGNSA. Germline trimming amounts to 0 bases on V and 2 bases on J, with 1 as the count of junction bases outside the gene matches. The CDR3 starts with the cysteine, ends with the phenylalanine, and has 17 residues. Only CDR3 DNA remains: 51 bases, in frame from the first base. The method behind the library was the immunoSEQ multiplex PCR assay. For the multiplex PCR, a mixture combining 60 forward primers for TCR Vbeta segments and 13 reverse primers for TCR Jbeta segments was used. A multiplex PCR assay on genomic DNA amplified the CDR3 region of rearranged TCR beta genes. On the Illumina HiSeq System, the amplified TCR beta libraries were sequenced as 87-base-pair reads. Regarding the original processing steps: A later analysis counted 65 million to 90 million unique TCR beta chains across the approximately 700 repertoires, and 9.5 million to 11 million of these chains were shared by at least two donors. To remove PCR and sequencing errors, raw reads were error-corrected and collapsed into unique sequences using a nearest-neighbor algorithm that merged closely related sequences. CDR3 sequences were aligned to IMGT reference sequences to assign V, D and J gene segments. For a sequence to be retained, a match of at least six nucleotides was required to both a V gene segment and a J gene segment. A rearrangement was called productive if the CDR3 had no stop codons and remained in frame with V and J, and every other rearrangement was called non-productive. Following IMGT convention, CDR3 was defined as the stretch from the second conserved V-encoded cysteine up to the conserved J-encoded phenylalanine. The earlier analysis of about 590 of the donors excluded sequences that lacked an unambiguous match to a single V gene segment. An earlier analysis of several hundred of the donors called V segments functional above 56.7% productive rearrangements and segregating when the between-donor standard deviation exceeded 5%. A statistical classification framework was developed to diagnose cytomegalovirus status using the catalog of TCR beta chain sequences. In a later analysis, TCR nucleotide sequences were compared against IMGT/GENE-DB human TR gene sequences so that V and J genes could be assigned. The TCRdist pipeline was used in a later analysis to assign CDR3 sequences and most-parsimonious VDJ recombination scenarios. A later analysis defined each TCR beta chain by its CDR3 amino acid sequence plus V-gene family, and excluded reads lacking a unique V-gene family. A later analysis removed nearly 600 highly shared, low-generation-probability nucleotide sequences to deal with suspected cross-contamination and a sequencing artifact. In a later analysis, a clonal expansion index for each public chain was calculated from normalized within-repertoire ranks of inferred template counts. Generation probabilities in a later analysis came from a VDJ recombination model fitted to out-of-frame rearrangements, and those results were checked against IGoR. Hypergeometric tests were used in a later analysis to score TCR-TCR, TCR-HLA and TCR-CMV co-occurrence, with a repertoire-size bias correction applied to the TCR pairs. False discovery rates were estimated in a later analysis by permuting HLA or CMV assignments 20 times. In a later analysis, co-occurring TCRs were grouped with DBSCAN, and TCRdist sequence similarity was added when clustering was performed within HLA-allele-positive subsets. Repertoires with fewer than 30,000 or more than 120,000 public chains were left out of co-occurrence clustering, as were about 5 repertoires with anomalous nucleotide sharing. As stored in TCRdb, this immuneACCESS dataset retains in-frame rearrangements with V and J assigned. A fraction of the clones does not appear; measured against another copy, unresolved V genes explain less than half of the discrepancy, and the remainder lacks a known reason. The V and J calls and clone size were taken over from that table, and D and trimming were inferred from the DNA. The sample table on file contains tens of thousands of clones. The top ten clonotypes cover 3.8% of the sample.

In total, more than 500 healthy bone marrow donors made up the cohort. All cohort members were sampled while nominally healthy, although unrecorded immune exposures were likely present. The donor tested CMV seropositive and was one of the 289 seropositive cohort members. Each donor provided a peripheral blood sample, and peripheral blood mononuclear cells were used for TCR beta sequencing. The Qiagen DNeasy Blood Extraction Kit was used to extract genomic DNA from the blood cell samples. The rearranged segments are TRBV7-2 and TRBJ2-7, with 16 central nucleotides matching TRBD2. Sequencing was carried out using PBMCs. This sequence originates from a female donor in good health and CMV-seropositive. The sequence in DNA is TGTGCCAGCAGCTTAGCGGGGACTAGCGGGAGGGCCTACGAGCAGTACTTC. Its protein product is CASSLAGTSGRAYEQYF. The CDR3, completed at both ends by the reference TRBV7-2 and TRBJ2-7 genes, gives the full variable domain GAGVSQSPSNKVTEKGKDVELRCDPISGHTALYWYRQSLGQGLEFLIYFQGNSAPDKSGLPSDRFSAERTGGSVSTLTIQRTQQEDSAVYLCASSLAGTSGRAYEQYFGPGTRLTVT.